The 26 T cell receptor beta chains below all came from one sample that was sequenced in a study of blood T cells in healthy people across ages (dated by TCRdb to 2015 to 2017). Library preparation employed 5' RACE. The listed sequencing device is Illumina HiSeq 2500. A second PCR of 7 to 11 cycles was performed with a sample-barcoded 5' primer and a J-beta primer mix. TCRdb reprocessing: public reads trimmed at Q25 with fastp, clones called with MiXCR, in-frame beta chains kept. Merged by CDR3 protein, the rows form single entries marked with the most common genes and DNA. The sample table lists about 680,000 distinct CDR3 sequences, more than 40% of them with a count of one. Jointly, the top ten make up 30% to 35% of the sample. Sequencing used blood. The source is a woman between 55 and 75 years old in good health.

The chain is built from TRBV15 and TRBJ2-6; perhaps TRBD1 as D (6 bases). Germline CDR1 LNHNV, CDR2 YYDKDF (reference sequence). The V gene lost 0 bases and the J gene lost 0 bases, with 9 bases spanning the gap. The CDR3 is 17 residues long. CDR3 in amino acids: CATSRDQGSSGANVLTF. Written as DNA, the CDR3 is TGTGCCACCAGCAGAGATCAGGGGAGCTCTGGGGCCAACGTCCTGACTTTC.

This clonotype was counted only a few times. The chain couples TRBV29-1 to TRBJ1-5, with D maybe TRBD1 (6 bases). The V end was cut by 0 bases, the J end by 6 bases, with 15 bases between. The CDR3 is 15 amino acids. CDR1 and CDR2 from the germline V gene are SQVTM and ANQGSEA. In DNA form, the CDR3 reads TGCAGCGTTGAAGAGTCGGGGGGCGCGGGTCAGCCCCAGCATTTT. This sequence encodes CSVEESGGAGQPQHF.

This clonotype has just one count. CDR3 in amino acids: CASSRTIRTDTQYF. CDR3 bases: TGTGCCAGCAGCCGGACTATCCGCACAGATACGCAGTATTTT. The gene calls are TRBV14 and TRBJ2-3; TRBD2 is a possible D gene (6 bases). V lost 4 bases and J 1 base, leaving 9 bases between the germline ends. The CDR3 has 14 residues. CDR1 is SGHDN, CDR2 FVKESK, per germline.

This sequence joins TRBV11-2 and TRBJ2-7; 8 bases fit TRBD1. The V and J ends lost 6 bases and 3 bases, in that order; junction bases with no gene match: 10. Germline-derived CDR1 and CDR2 are SGHAT and FQNNGV. The CDR3 loop spans 15 amino acids. This CDR3 is CASRRSGTGNYEQYF. In DNA form, the CDR3 reads TGTGCCAGCAGAAGATCCGGGACAGGAAACTACGAGCAGTACTTC.

The chain is built from TRBV7-2 and TRBJ2-5; 9 nucleotides agree with TRBD2. This CDR3 has 18 residues. Germline V gene sequence: CDR1 SGHTA, CDR2 FQGNSA. Germline trimming cut 2 bases from V and 2 bases from J; bases unmatched to any gene: 12. CDR3 sequence: CASSLSGSGGRGQETQYF. In nucleotides, the CDR3 is TGTGCCAGCAGCTTATCGGGTTCGGGCGGGAGGGGACAAGAGACCCAGTACTTC.

V and J are TRBV18 and TRBJ2-1; D not certain. The germline V gene encodes CDR1 KGHSH and CDR2 LQKENI. V gave up 0 bases and J gave up 7 bases, with 7 bases separating them. The CDR3 is 13 residues long. CDR3 region: CASSPPVLNEQFF. For the CDR3, the DNA is TGTGCCAGCTCACCACCGGTACTTAATGAGCAGTTCTTC.

The sample holds a few counts of this clonotype. This rearrangement joins TRBV15 to TRBJ2-3, with 9 bases identical to TRBD1. V trimming: 5 bases; J trimming: 6 bases; junction bases outside the gene matches: 9. CDR3 length: 15 residues. Germline CDR1 LNHNV, CDR2 YYDKDF (reference sequence). The CDR3 DNA is TGTGCCACCAGCTTTGGACAGGGGCGCAGTGATACGCAGTATTTT. This sequence encodes CATSFGQGRSDTQYF. Together with reference TRBV15 and TRBJ2-3, the CDR3 gives the full variable domain: DAMVIQNPRYQVTQFGKPVTLSCSQTLNHNVMYWYQQKSSQAPKLLFHYYDKDFNNEADTPDNFQSRRPNTSFCFLDIRSPGLGDTAMYLCATSFGQGRSDTQYFGPGTRLTVL.

This clonotype was detected ten times or more. The J gene is TRBJ2-3, the V gene TRBV5-1; TRBD2 aligns across 9 bases. The CDR3 sequence is 18 residues long. The J segment lost 2 bases and the V segment lost 7 bases, leaving 17 bases of the junction unmatched. Germline CDR1 SGHRS, CDR2 YFSETQ. As DNA, the CDR3 is TGCGCCAGCTACAACCCCTCTTTAGCGGGAGCCAACACAGATACGCAGTATTTT. Its protein product is CASYNPSLAGANTDTQYF.

This clonotype was seen a handful of times. The rearrangement links TRBV10-3 to TRBJ1-2; D is undetermined. Trimming left V 7 bases short and J 2 bases short, with 5 bases between. Looked up from germline, CDR1 is ENHRY and CDR2 is SYGVKD. This CDR3 has 11 amino acids. The CDR3 region is CAITSNYGYTF. The CDR3 bases are TGTGCCATCACCTCGAACTATGGCTACACCTTC.

This clonotype was detected a few times. The chain combines TRBV5-1 with TRBJ2-1; D ambiguous. Trimming shortened V by 1 base and J by 5 bases, and 10 bases separated the two germline ends. This CDR3 is 14 amino acids long. Germline assignment: CDR1 SGHRS and CDR2 YFSETQ. The CDR3 sequence is CASSLLQDDNEQFF. DNA for the CDR3: TGCGCCAGCAGCTTGCTTCAGGACGACAATGAGCAGTTCTTC.

The chain carries TRBV11-3 and TRBJ2-5; 8 bases align to TRBD1. The CDR3 extends over 15 amino acids. Trimming at V came to 5 bases and at J to 5 bases, leaving 10 bases not matched to a gene. CDR1 and CDR2 from the germline V gene are SGHNT and YENEEA. This chain's CDR3 is CASSPGQGGSETQYF. CDR3 coding DNA: TGTGCCAGCAGCCCCGGACAGGGCGGTTCGGAGACCCAGTACTTC.

This clonotype was found a few times. V and J are TRBV20-1 and TRBJ1-5; possibly TRBD1 for D (6 bases). The V gene lost 2 bases and the J gene lost 3 bases, with 11 bases spanning the gap. Looked up from germline, CDR1 is DFQATT and CDR2 is SNEGSKA (reference sequence). The CDR3 covers 14 residues. The CDR3 loop is CSARSGGPNQPQHF. The DNA for the CDR3 is TGCAGTGCTAGATCGGGGGGCCCCAATCAGCCCCAGCATTTT.

In this sample, this clonotype turned up a few times. The V call is TRBV5-1, the J call TRBJ2-3; 10 bases map to TRBD1. J gave up 3 bases and V 3 bases, and 4 bases lay outside the gene matches. Germline CDR1 and CDR2: SGHRS and YFSETQ. The CDR3 contains 15 residues. CDR3 coding DNA: TGCGCCAGCAGCTCCTGGACAGGGGGAACAGATACGCAGTATTTT. Its translation: CASSSWTGGTDTQYF.

On this clonotype itself: The junction departs from germline at one end; a sequencing error may be responsible. This chain joins TRBV5-1 and TRBJ2-7, with no clear D. Germline V gene lookup returns CDR1 SGHRS and CDR2 YFSETQ. The CDR3 is 12 residues long. The CDR3 region has the DNA TGCGCCAGCAGCTCTCCGAGCTACAAGCAGTACTTC. As protein: CASSSPSYKQYF.

In this sample, this clonotype turned up once. V gene TRBV5-6 combines with J gene TRBJ2-1, with 12 bases that match TRBD2. This CDR3 is 15 amino acids long. V gave up 4 bases and J gave up 4 bases; unmatched junction bases: 3. In germline, CDR1 is SGHDT, CDR2 YYEEEE. The CDR3 DNA reads as TGTGCCAGCAGCACTAGCGGGAGGAAGTACAATGAGCAGTTCTTC. This sequence encodes CASSTSGRKYNEQFF.

The chain combines TRBV4-1 with TRBJ2-7; 12 nucleotides agree with TRBD2. Germline CDR1 reads MGHRA; CDR2 reads YSYEKL. After removal of 1 base from V and 7 bases from J, the junction contained 11 bases not matched to a gene. CDR3 length: 17 residues. CDR3 nucleotides: TGCGCCAGCAGCCAAGGTTTACTAGCGGGAGGCAAGGGGGAGCAGTACTTC. This encodes CASSQGLLAGGKGEQYF.

This clonotype was observed a few times. V usage is TRBV20-1 and J usage is TRBJ2-3; D gene uncertain. Germline loops: CDR1 DFQATT, CDR2 SNEGSKA (reference sequence). The CDR3 is 13 residues long. Trimming stripped 6 bases from V and 5 bases from J, with 15 bases between. The CDR3 region is CSAPGPPGDTQYF. CDR3 coding DNA: TGCAGTGCCCCCGGACCCCCGGGAGATACGCAGTATTTT.

This clonotype was seen more than once but under ten times. This sequence joins TRBV20-1 and TRBJ2-1; 7 nucleotides align to TRBD1. V shed 3 bases and J 4 bases; nucleotides not matched to a gene: 6. Germline V gene sequence: CDR1 DFQATT, CDR2 SNEGSKA (reference sequence). This CDR3 spans 14 amino acids. The CDR3 is CSASPGTEYNEQFF. CDR3 DNA sequence: TGCAGTGCTAGCCCCGGGACAGAATACAATGAGCAGTTCTTC.

The V call is TRBV9, the J call TRBJ2-5; possibly TRBD2 for D (6 bases). Trimming stripped 3 bases from V and 11 bases from J, with 20 bases between. The CDR3 extends over 14 amino acids. Germline lookup yields CDR1 SGDLS and CDR2 YYNGEE. The CDR3 DNA reads TGTGCCAGCAGCGGTAGCGGCAGTGGGTGGGAGCAGTACTTC. It is translated as CASSGSGSGWEQYF.

There are a few counts of this clonotype. The chain carries TRBV5-1 and TRBJ1-2, with D possibly being TRBD1 (5 bases). This CDR3 contains 15 residues. Germline assignment: CDR1 SGHRS and CDR2 YFSETQ. Trimming cost V 4 bases and J 1 base, with 14 bases left between them. The CDR3 here is CASSTTGDVNYGYTF. CDR3 bases: TGCGCCAGCAGCACCACAGGCGACGTTAACTATGGCTACACCTTC.

The genes are TRBV9 and TRBJ2-7, with D perhaps matching TRBD1 or TRBD2 (6 bases each). The germline CDR1 and CDR2 sequences are SGDLS and YYNGEE. The CDR3 runs to 15 residues. V shed 4 bases and J shed 4 bases, with 18 bases lying between them. CDR3 DNA sequence: TGTGCCAGCAGCTTAGGGGGACTTATAGGTTACGAGCAGTACTTC. It yields the protein CASSLGGLIGYEQYF. Based on the CDR3 plus reference TRBV9 and TRBJ2-7, the full variable domain is DSGVTQTPKHLITATGQRVTLRCSPRSGDLSVYWYQQSLDQGLQFLIQYYNGEERAKGNILERFSAQQFPDLHSELNLSSLELGDSALYFCASSLGGLIGYEQYFGPGTRLTVT.

This clonotype was recorded a few times. The rearrangement joins TRBV29-1 to TRBJ2-2, with unresolved D. CDR1 is SQVTM, CDR2 ANQGSEA, per germline. Trimming cost V 4 bases and J 5 bases, with 5 bases left between them. The CDR3 length is 11 residues. The CDR3 spells CSVVSTGELFF. The CDR3, as DNA: TGCAGCGTTGTTAGTACCGGGGAGCTGTTTTTT.

The V gene is TRBV5-1, the J gene TRBJ2-7; D is unresolved. This CDR3 has 14 residues. V was cut by 5 bases and J by 0 bases, with 12 bases left in between. Germline V gene sequence: CDR1 SGHRS, CDR2 YFSETQ. CDR3 region: CASSYGVYSYEQYF. The CDR3 region has the DNA TGCGCCAGCAGTTATGGGGTCTACTCCTACGAGCAGTACTTC.

There are a few counts of this clonotype. The DNA of the CDR3 is TGTGCCAGCAGTTCGGGCCCCGTCGGGGGCTACACCTTC. Translating it yields CASSSGPVGGYTF. The rearrangement links TRBV27 to TRBJ1-2; D gene unclear. The germline gives CDR1 MNHEY, CDR2 SMNVEV (reference sequence). V lost 4 bases, J lost 8 bases, and 14 bases lay in between. This CDR3 spans 13 amino acids.

The rearrangement links TRBV20-1 to TRBJ2-2; D is uncertain. V dropped 6 bases and J dropped 4 bases, with 6 bases sitting between them. The CDR3 has 11 residues. The V gene's germline CDR1 is DFQATT and CDR2 SNEGSKA (reference sequence). The CDR3 here is CSAPSTGELFF. Written as DNA, the CDR3 is TGCAGTGCCCCGTCCACCGGGGAGCTGTTTTTT.

The chain links TRBV9 to TRBJ2-3; 7 nucleotides align to TRBD2. CDR1 SGDLS and CDR2 YYNGEE come from the germline V gene. The CDR3 runs 15 residues. The trim removed 3 bases at V and 1 base at J, leaving 5 bases unmatched. CDR3 residues: CASSGLAAGTDTQYF. The CDR3 DNA is TGTGCCAGCAGCGGGCTAGCGGCCGGCACAGATACGCAGTATTTT.